These 5 T cell receptor beta chains were sequenced from one sample in a study of blood T cell repertoires in COVID-19. Libraries were prepared by immunoSEQ multiplex PCR; TCRdb keeps only in-frame clonotypes and omits some of them. Of about 34,000 clones in the sample, 93% are singletons; the top ten hold roughly 5.2%. The sample consisted of peripheral blood. These receptor sequences come from a human donor in a cohort sampled during active COVID-19.

This chain uses TRBV9 with TRBJ2-3; D is perhaps TRBD1 (5 bases). V was clipped by 1 base and J by 2 bases, with 8 bases between them. This CDR3 has 14 amino acids. Germline lookup yields CDR1 SGDLS and CDR2 YYNGEE. This chain's CDR3 is CASSVSGLTDTQYF. CDR3 DNA sequence: TGTGCCAGCAGCGTATCAGGGCTCACAGATACGCAGTATTTT.

V is TRBV15 and J is TRBJ2-1; 10 nucleotides align to TRBD2. The CDR3 is made up of 18 amino acids. Germline V gene lookup returns CDR1 LNHNV and CDR2 YYDKDF (reference sequence). V dropped 1 base and J dropped 1; count of bases not matched to a gene: 7. As DNA, the CDR3 is TGTGCCACCAGCAGAGCTCTTATAGCGGGGGGTTCCTACAATGAGCAGTTCTTC. Encoded protein: CATSRALIAGGSYNEQFF.

This rearrangement joins TRBV27 to TRBJ2-7; 9 nucleotides match TRBD1. The CDR3 consists of 13 residues. The germline CDR1 and CDR2 sequences are MNHEY and SMNVEV (reference sequence). V was pared by 6 bases and J by 5 bases, with 5 bases of the junction left unmatched. CDR3 amino acids: CASSRDRVHEQYF. CDR3 sequence (DNA): TGTGCCAGCAGCCGGGACAGGGTCCACGAGCAGTACTTC.

V is TRBV19 and J is TRBJ2-7; 7 bases line up with TRBD1. Germline values: CDR1 LNHDA, CDR2 SQIVND (reference sequence). Germline trimming cut 6 bases from V and 4 bases from J; bases unmatched to any gene: 15. This CDR3 has 16 residues. CDR3 nucleotides: TGTGCCAGTAGAGAACAGGGGATTCCCGGGCCTTACGAGCAGTACTTC. Its protein product is CASREQGIPGPYEQYF.

The V gene is TRBV5-5, the J gene TRBJ1-2; no firm D call. Looked up from germline, CDR1 is SGHKS and CDR2 is YYEKEE (reference sequence). Trimming stripped 2 bases from V and 4 bases from J, with 18 bases between. CDR3 length equals 16 residues. For the CDR3, the DNA is TGTGCCAGCAGCTTCCCCGGGAAGCAGTATAGCTATGGCTACACCTTC. Protein product: CASSFPGKQYSYGYTF.